Each of the 10 T cell receptor beta chains below was sequenced from the same sample in a study of molecular identifiers for immune sequencing clone quantification. In TCRdb, the PCR reads were re-called with MiXCR into one record per CDR3 protein. The sample records about 640,000 distinct CDR3 sequences, around 20% being singletons. Material for sequencing was naive CD8+ T cells from blood, with Jurkat cell RNA spiked in. Subset described: FACS-sorted CD8+CD4-CCR7+CD45RA+ naive T cells. These receptors came from a human donor in good health. Some libraries in this study had Jurkat cell RNA spiked in.

This clonotype has a count of ten or more. The chain is built from TRBV10-2 and TRBJ1-1, with TRBD1 identical over 7 bases. Trimming cost V 3 bases and J 1 base; bases outside gene matches: 2. From germline, CDR1 is WSHSY and CDR2 SAAADI. This CDR3 is built from 14 residues. DNA of the CDR3: TGCGCCAGCAGTGAAACAGGGGCGAACACTGAAGCTTTCTTT. It specifies CASSETGANTEAFF.

This clonotype was counted many times. The chain employs TRBV5-1 and TRBJ2-7; possible D gene TRBD2, 7 bases. The CDR3 consists of 15 residues. Germline lookup yields CDR1 SGHRS and CDR2 YFSETQ. V was cut by 4 bases and J by 1 base, with 15 bases left in between. This CDR3 is CASSPGGATSYEQYF. The CDR3 DNA reads as TGCGCCAGCAGCCCTGGGGGGGCTACATCCTACGAGCAGTACTTC.

About this clonotype itself: This may be a read error, as it is one base from a much larger clone. The chain couples TRBV4-1 to TRBJ2-1; D not resolved. This CDR3 has 14 residues. The germline gives CDR1 MGHRA, CDR2 YSYEKL. The CDR3 spells CASGHLTPYNEQFF. The CDR3 DNA follows: TGCGCCAGCGGCCATCTCACACCTTACAATGAGCAGTTCTTC.

This chain joins TRBV27 and TRBJ1-1, with 7 bases aligning to TRBD1. V was pared by 5 bases and J by 3 bases, with 6 bases of the junction left unmatched. This CDR3 spans 14 amino acids. The germline CDR1 and CDR2 sequences are MNHEY and SMNVEV (reference sequence). CDR3 sequence (DNA): TGTGCCAGCAGTACAGGGGTCGGACACACTGAAGCTTTCTTT. Its protein is CASSTGVGHTEAFF.

This clonotype was found many times. This chain links TRBV5-6 with TRBJ2-7; D uncertain. Germline lookup yields CDR1 SGHDT and CDR2 YYEEEE. With 4 bases removed from V and 5 bases from J, the gap between germline ends came to 16 bases. The CDR3 has 14 residues. CDR3 sequence reads: CASSPPSRTHEQYF. CDR3 sequence (DNA): TGTGCCAGCAGCCCTCCGTCCCGGACCCACGAGCAGTACTTC.

This clonotype was counted between two and nine times. This chain links TRBV9 with TRBJ2-2; TRBD2 matches at 7 bases. V shed 3 bases and J 4 bases; nucleotides not matched to a gene: 3. CDR3 size: 14 residues. Germline V gives CDR1 SGDLS, CDR2 YYNGEE. In DNA form, the CDR3 reads TGTGCCAGCAGCGAGGGCGGGGGCACCGGGGAGCTGTTTTTT. It codes for CASSEGGGTGELFF.

V usage is TRBV5-6 and J usage is TRBJ2-5; 10 bases agree with TRBD1. The CDR3 runs to 16 residues. V shed 1 base and J 3 bases; nucleotides not matched to a gene: 6. Germline V lookup: CDR1 SGHDT, CDR2 YYEEEE. CDR3 sequence (DNA): TGTGCCAGCAGCTTGCAAGGACAGGGGGTGAAAGAGACCCAGTACTTC. Protein sequence: CASSLQGQGVKETQYF.

This clonotype was picked up many times. V usage is TRBV10-3 and J usage is TRBJ2-7; D tentatively reads TRBD1 or TRBD2 (5 bases each). Germline V gene lookup returns CDR1 ENHRY and CDR2 SYGVKD. The CDR3 length is 15 residues. Trimming removed 4 bases at V and 6 bases at J, with 19 bases between. In nucleotides, the CDR3 is TGTGCCATCAGTGCTACCGGGGCGTTTTCCCTCGAGCAGTACTTC. This encodes CAISATGAFSLEQYF.

This clonotype occurred once. This rearrangement joins TRBV20-1 to TRBJ2-7; D gene uncertain. The J call may be faulty, since TRBJ2-1 better matches the DNA end. The CDR3 runs 13 residues. The V gene's germline CDR1 is DFQATT and CDR2 SNEGSKA (reference sequence). CDR3 region: CSARDLSSYEQFF. Here the CDR3 DNA reads TGCAGTGCTAGAGACTTGAGCTCCTACGAGCAGTTCTTC.

The J gene is TRBJ1-5, the V gene TRBV6-5; D uncertain. The CDR3 spans 13 residues. The germline V gene has CDR1 MNHEY and CDR2 SVGAGI. Trimming cost V 4 bases and J 6 bases, with 10 bases left between them. The CDR3 DNA sequence: TGTGCCAGCAGTTCAACGAGCGGTCAGCCCCAGCATTTT. Translation: CASSSTSGQPQHF.